One and the same sample provided the 29 T cell receptor beta chains below, sequenced in a study of PD-1 blockade in classical Hodgkin lymphoma. All patients relapsed after autologous stem cell transplantation, and brentuximab vedotin exposure varied. This table comes from immunoSEQ multiplex PCR, and its TCRdb copy is limited to in-frame clones, with some not included. Among about 58,000 clones listed, more than 75% were seen once. Material: peripheral blood mononuclear cells (PBMCs), obtained before the second cycle of nivolumab. These receptors were obtained from a human donor with classical Hodgkin lymphoma.

This clone occurred a few times. V is TRBV28 and J is TRBJ1-2; no firm D call. The germline V gene encodes CDR1 MDHEN and CDR2 SYDVKM. The ends were cut back, 7 bases at V and 5 bases at J, with 11 bases in the middle. The length of the CDR3 is 12 residues. CDR3 region: CASTKTEYGYTF. The CDR3 DNA follows: TGTGCCAGCACAAAGACGGAATATGGCTACACCTTC.

J is TRBJ2-3 and V is TRBV28, with D perhaps TRBD2 (6 bases). This CDR3 is built from 14 residues. Germline V gives CDR1 MDHEN, CDR2 SYDVKM. Between the trimmed V and J ends, which lost 6 bases and 7 bases, there was a span of 17 bases. This chain's CDR3 is CASSLIREANTQYF. CDR3 sequence (DNA): TGTGCCAGCAGCCTAATCAGGGAGGCCAATACGCAGTATTTT.

The chain couples TRBV5-1 to TRBJ1-3; 7 bases agree with TRBD1. J gave up 4 bases and V 6 bases, and 7 bases lay outside the gene matches. The length of the CDR3 is 14 residues. The germline CDR1 and CDR2 sequences are SGHRS and YFSETQ. CDR3 nucleotide sequence: TGCGCCAGCAAGACAGGGACGCAGGGAAACACCATATATTTT. Amino acid sequence: CASKTGTQGNTIYF.

In regard to this clone: The sample contains more than one DNA sequence encoding this CDR3. This chain joins TRBV5-1 and TRBJ1-5; D unresolved. Trimming cost V 0 bases and J 0 bases, with 7 bases left between them. Germline V gene sequence: CDR1 SGHRS, CDR2 YFSETQ. The CDR3 has 15 residues. The CDR3 protein is CASSLEGVSNQPQHF. CDR3 nucleotide sequence: TGCGCCAGCAGCTTGGAGGGTGTTAGCAATCAGCCCCAGCATTTT.

The J gene is TRBJ2-5, the V gene TRBV19; D remains ambiguous. From germline, CDR1 is LNHDA and CDR2 SQIVND (reference sequence). The V end was cut by 4 bases, the J end by 4 bases, with 10 bases between. The CDR3 has 13 residues. Here the CDR3 DNA reads TGTGCCAGTAGTAGACCCTCGACAGAGACCCAGTACTTC. This encodes CASSRPSTETQYF.

CDR3 in amino acids: CASSLRDRAEAFF. CDR3 DNA: TGTGCCAGCAGCTTAAGGGACAGAGCTGAAGCTTTCTTT. The rearrangement uses TRBV7-9 and TRBJ1-1, with TRBD1 identical over 7 bases. Trimming cost V 2 bases and J 6 bases; bases outside gene matches: 3. The CDR3 loop spans 13 amino acids. Per the germline V gene, CDR1 is SEHNR and CDR2 is FQNEAQ (reference sequence).

This chain connects TRBV27 to TRBJ1-2, with no clear D. Per the germline V gene, CDR1 is MNHEY and CDR2 is SMNVEV (reference sequence). Between the trimmed V and J ends, which lost 1 base and 6 bases, there was a span of 9 bases. The CDR3 runs 13 residues. This chain's CDR3 is CASSLFPADGYTF. CDR3 coding DNA: TGTGCCAGCAGTTTATTTCCAGCAGATGGCTACACCTTC.

J is TRBJ1-5 and V is TRBV2; 10 bases align to TRBD1. V lost 6 bases and J lost 6; bases outside the gene matches: 5. CDR3 length: 14 amino acids. CDR1 is SNHLY and CDR2 is FYNNEI in the germline V gene. The CDR3 DNA sequence: TGTGCCAGCAGCCGGGACAGGGGTGGTCAGCCCCAGCATTTT. Translating gives CASSRDRGGQPQHF. The complete variable domain, with remaining parts taken from reference TRBV2 and TRBJ1-5, reads EPEVTQTPSHQVTQMGQEVILRCVPISNHLYFYWYRQILGQKVEFLVSFYNNEISEKSEIFDDQFSVERPDGSNFTLKIRSTKLEDSAMYFCASSRDRGGQPQHFGDGTRLSIL.

The chain is built from TRBV28 and TRBJ1-5; D gene ambiguous. Germline V gives CDR1 MDHEN, CDR2 SYDVKM. The CDR3 runs to 12 residues. The V gene lost 1 base and the J gene lost 6 bases, with 4 bases spanning the gap. The CDR3 region is CASSLSGQPQHF. The CDR3 DNA follows: TGTGCCAGCAGTTTATCGGGTCAGCCCCAGCATTTT.

This clone was seen once. V and J are TRBV7-6 and TRBJ1-4; possible D gene TRBD1, 5 bases. Germline V gives CDR1 SGHVS, CDR2 FNYEAQ. With 1 base removed from V and 5 bases from J, the gap between germline ends came to 8 bases. CDR3 length: 14 residues. The CDR3 coding sequence is TGTGCCAGCAGCTTAGGGGACGGGAATGAAAAACTGTTTTTT. It encodes CASSLGDGNEKLFF.

The chain employs TRBV5-1 and TRBJ1-1; possibly TRBD1 for D (5 bases). This CDR3 is built from 15 residues. The germline CDR1 and CDR2 sequences are SGHRS and YFSETQ. With 4 bases removed from V and 8 bases from J, the gap between germline ends came to 21 bases. CDR3 DNA sequence: TGCGCCAGCAGCCTCACAGGAGGCAGTTCGATCGAAGCTTTCTTT. Protein: CASSLTGGSSIEAFF.

The chain joins TRBV10-1 to TRBJ2-3, with 8 bases that match TRBD2. CDR1 and CDR2 from the germline V gene are WNHNN and SYGVQD (reference sequence). V was pared by 4 bases and J by 0 bases, with 6 bases of the junction left unmatched. The CDR3 loop spans 16 amino acids. The CDR3 spells CASSVASGSSTDTQYF. The CDR3 nucleotides are TGCGCCAGCAGTGTGGCTAGCGGGTCCAGCACAGATACGCAGTATTTT.

The CDR3 loop is CASSPTGSGNTIYF. The CDR3 nucleotides are TGTGCCAGCAGCCCGACAGGGTCTGGAAACACCATATATTTT. The chain is built from TRBV7-9 and TRBJ1-3; 7 nucleotides line up with TRBD1. The CDR3 length is 14 residues. V gave up 5 bases and J gave up 1 base; unmatched junction bases: 2. Germline V lookup: CDR1 SEHNR, CDR2 FQNEAQ (reference sequence).

The chain has TRBV5-1 and TRBJ2-2; D remains ambiguous. Germline CDR1 reads SGHRS; CDR2 reads YFSETQ. V was cut by 0 bases and J by 4 bases, with 10 bases left in between. This CDR3 region has 15 residues. The CDR3 DNA reads TGCGCCAGCAGCTTGGAAGGCTCCGGCACCGGGGAGCTGTTTTTT. Its translation: CASSLEGSGTGELFF.

The CDR3, as DNA: TGTGCCAGCTTAGGGTTCGGCCCATCGATCGATGGCTACACCTTC. Translated, it gives CASLGFGPSIDGYTF. The rearrangement links TRBV6-1 to TRBJ1-2; D remains ambiguous. The germline V and J ends were trimmed by 8 bases and 6 bases, with 22 bases remaining between them. The CDR3 has 15 residues. The germline CDR1 and CDR2 sequences are MNHNS and SASEGT.

CDR3 region: CASSLVLGATGELFF. DNA of the CDR3: TGCGCCAGCAGCTTGGTATTGGGGGCCACCGGGGAGCTGTTTTTT. V gene TRBV5-1 combines with J gene TRBJ2-2; tentatively, D is TRBD1 (6 bases). The ends were cut back, 0 bases at V and 4 bases at J, with 10 bases in the middle. The CDR3 is 15 amino acids. Looked up from germline, CDR1 is SGHRS and CDR2 is YFSETQ.

The rearrangement joins TRBV5-6 to TRBJ1-6, with 9 bases lining up with TRBD1. In germline, CDR1 is SGHDT, CDR2 YYEEEE. This CDR3 is 17 amino acids long. Trimming cost V 1 base and J 5 bases; bases outside gene matches: 7. CDR3 DNA sequence: TGTGCCAGCAGCTTGCTTCGGGACAGGGTCAATAATTCACCCCTCCACTTT. Translated: CASSLLRDRVNNSPLHF.

The rearrangement uses TRBV21-1 and TRBJ2-7; the table names TRBD2, a call not compared with the DNA. TRBV21-1 is described as a pseudogene. CDR3 length: 14 amino acids. The CDR3 DNA is TGTGCCAACCCTCGACTTTTCGGGACCTACGAGCAGTACTTC. It encodes CANPRLFGTYEQYF.

V gene TRBV9 combines with J gene TRBJ2-7, with 7 nucleotides matching TRBD1. This CDR3 is 15 amino acids long. Per germline, CDR1 SGDLS and CDR2 YYNGEE. Trimming at V came to 4 bases and at J to 4 bases, leaving 11 bases not matched to a gene. The CDR3 sequence is CASSLTPGTAYEQYF. Here the CDR3 DNA reads TGTGCCAGCAGCCTTACTCCCGGGACAGCATACGAGCAGTACTTC.

The V gene is TRBV5-1, the J gene TRBJ2-3; 8 bases agree with TRBD2. The CDR3 has 14 amino acids. Germline values: CDR1 SGHRS, CDR2 YFSETQ. The V and J ends lost 3 bases and 1 base, in that order; junction bases with no gene match: 1. This CDR3 reads CASSWTSRTDTQYF. CDR3 bases: TGCGCCAGCAGCTGGACTAGCCGCACAGATACGCAGTATTTT.

This chain uses TRBV7-2 with TRBJ1-3, with TRBD1 matching 8 bases. The ends lost 3 bases at V and 0 bases at J; junction bases unmatched: 1. CDR1 is SGHTA and CDR2 is FQGNSA in the germline V gene. This CDR3 is built from 15 residues. Here the CDR3 reads CASSFTGGSGNTIYF. DNA of the CDR3: TGTGCCAGCAGCTTCACAGGGGGCTCTGGAAACACCATATATTTT. The whole variable domain, filled in from reference TRBV7-2 and TRBJ1-3, reads GAGVSQSPSNKVTEKGKDVELRCDPISGHTALYWYRQSLGQGLEFLIYFQGNSAPDKSGLPSDRFSAERTGGSVSTLTIQRTQQEDSAVYLCASSFTGGSGNTIYFGEGSWLTVV.

This chain links TRBV6-5 with TRBJ1-1, with 9 bases fitting TRBD1. CDR3 length: 14 residues. Germline CDR1 MNHEY, CDR2 SVGAGI. V was clipped by 2 bases and J by 6 bases; unmatched bases: 4. Here the CDR3 reads CASSYGQGSPEAFF. CDR3 coding DNA: TGTGCCAGCAGTTACGGACAGGGGAGCCCTGAAGCTTTCTTT.

V usage is TRBV18 and J usage is TRBJ1-1; the match to TRBD1 covers 7 bases. V shed 2 bases, J shed 4 bases, and the junction held 4 bases outside the gene matches. The CDR3 runs 14 residues. Germline CDR1 and CDR2: KGHSH and LQKENI. CDR3 DNA sequence: TGTGCCAGCTCACCATCAGGGGGGGGCACTGAAGCTTTCTTT. The encoded protein is CASSPSGGGTEAFF.

V gene TRBV19 combines with J gene TRBJ2-3; D is unresolved. Deletions cut 3 bases from V and 2 bases from J, with 6 bases between. This CDR3 contains 13 residues. Per the germline V gene, CDR1 is LNHDA and CDR2 is SQIVND (reference sequence). The CDR3: CASSMSSTDTQYF. The CDR3 DNA sequence: TGTGCCAGTAGTATGTCGTCCACAGATACGCAGTATTTT.

V is TRBV5-1 and J is TRBJ1-3, with D unresolved. Germline CDR1 is SGHRS and CDR2 is YFSETQ. This CDR3 contains 14 residues. The V end was cut by 5 bases, the J end by 4 bases, with 13 bases between. The CDR3 bases are TGCGCCAGCAGGACCGACCCGGCGGGAAACACCATATATTTT. Translated, it gives CASRTDPAGNTIYF.

The chain employs TRBV30 and TRBJ2-1, with D perhaps being TRBD1 or TRBD2 (6 bases each). The ends were cut back, 5 bases at V and 15 bases at J, with 14 bases in the middle. This CDR3 region has 10 residues. Germline V gene sequence: CDR1 GTSNPN, CDR2 SVGIG (reference sequence). The chain's CDR3 is CAWGEGGLFF. DNA of the CDR3: TGTGCCTGGGGCGAGGGGGGCCTGTTCTTC. Drawing the rest from reference TRBV30 and TRBJ2-1, the complete variable domain is SQTIHQWPATLVQPVGSPLSLECTVEGTSNPNLYWYRQAAGRGLQLLFYSVGIGQISSEVPQNLSASRPQDRQFILSSKKLLLSDSGFYLCAWGEGGLFFGPGTRLTVL.

The chain employs TRBV2 and TRBJ2-1; D tentatively reads TRBD1 or TRBD2 (5 bases each). V was trimmed by 7 bases and J by 7 bases, leaving 23 bases between them. The length of the CDR3 is 16 residues. Germline CDR1 reads SNHLY; CDR2 reads FYNNEI. DNA of the CDR3: TGTGCCAGCACCCTTTGGCGTCGGGGCCTGTCTAATGAGCAGTTCTTC. Protein: CASTLWRRGLSNEQFF.

This clone was detected a few times. The chain carries TRBV6-5 and TRBJ1-1; D gene uncertain. Germline V CDR1 and CDR2: MNHEY, SVGAGI. The CDR3 sequence is 14 residues long. V was shortened by 6 bases and J by 4 bases, with 15 bases between the two germline ends. The CDR3 loop is CASSTGAGGTEAFF. The CDR3 nucleotides read TGTGCCAGCAGCACGGGTGCTGGCGGCACTGAAGCTTTCTTT.

The genes are TRBV4-1 and TRBJ2-3, with D possibly TRBD2 on 7 matching bases. CDR1 and CDR2 from the germline V gene are MGHRA and YSYEKL. The CDR3 loop spans 15 amino acids. The ends were cut back, 1 base at V and 4 bases at J, with 12 bases in the middle. CDR3 sequence: CASSQAQGGADTQYF. DNA of the CDR3: TGCGCCAGCAGCCAAGCTCAAGGGGGGGCAGATACGCAGTATTTT.